These 29 T cell receptor beta chains originate from one sample sequenced in a study of T-cell memory formation after mild COVID-19. TCRdb reprocessed the 5' RACE reads with MiXCR, giving one entry per CDR3 protein. In the table there are some 190,000 distinct CDR3 sequences, around 15% of which are singletons. The sample comprised PBMCs or a T cell subset sorted from them (not recorded which). Every receptor here comes from an adult woman who had mild COVID-19 (a few samples of this study predate the infection). Cell type and time point are not known.

The chain recombines TRBV2 with TRBJ2-3; 9 bases map to TRBD1. This CDR3 has 15 amino acids. Germline loops: CDR1 SNHLY, CDR2 FYNNEI. The V gene end was trimmed by 3 bases and the J gene end by 9 bases; junction bases not matched to a gene: 10. DNA of the CDR3: TGTGCCAGCAGTGAGGGACAGGGACCGCGGCGGACGCAGTATTTT. Translated, it gives CASSEGQGPRRTQYF.

This clonotype was found a few times. The gene calls are TRBV6-5 and TRBJ1-2, with 8 bases identical to TRBD1. Losses at the gene ends were 7 bases for V and 4 bases for J; bases not matched to a gene: 8. Germline-derived CDR1 and CDR2 are MNHEY and SVGAGI. The CDR3 has 14 residues. In DNA form, the CDR3 reads TGTGCCAGCACCACAGGGGGAAGGGGCTATGGCTACACCTTC. It encodes CASTTGGRGYGYTF.

In this sample, this clonotype turned up a few times. The chain carries TRBV7-2 and TRBJ2-5, with D possibly TRBD2 on 5 matching bases. The ends were cut back, 4 bases at V and 6 bases at J, with 18 bases in the middle. The CDR3 is made up of 15 amino acids. Germline values: CDR1 SGHTA, CDR2 FQGNSA. CDR3 residues: CASSSPGMKTKTQYF. The DNA for the CDR3 is TGTGCCAGCAGCTCGCCGGGGATGAAGACCAAGACCCAGTACTTC.

This chain links TRBV7-9 with TRBJ2-7, with no clear D. The germline V gene encodes CDR1 SEHNR and CDR2 FQNEAQ (reference sequence). The CDR3 consists of 11 residues. The V and J ends lost 7 bases and 3 bases respectively, with 7 bases between them. The CDR3 reads CASTQRYEQYF. The CDR3 bases are TGTGCCAGCACCCAACGCTACGAGCAGTACTTC.

This clonotype was counted only a few times. The chain couples TRBV4-1 to TRBJ1-4, with 7 bases matching TRBD1. CDR1 and CDR2 from the germline V gene are MGHRA and YSYEKL. V shed 4 bases and J 7 bases; nucleotides not matched to a gene: 12. The CDR3 totals 16 residues. CDR3 DNA sequence: TGCGCCAGCAGCCGTGGAGGGGGCGACCCGGGTGAAAAACTGTTTTTT. Protein: CASSRGGGDPGEKLFF.

This clonotype was counted a few times. This rearrangement joins TRBV12-3 or TRBV12-4 to TRBJ1-5, with D possibly being TRBD1 (5 bases). Trimming removed 5 bases at V and 6 bases at J, with 17 bases between. This CDR3 region has 15 residues. This CDR3 is CASSRRKGGGQPQHF. The DNA for the CDR3 is TGTGCCAGCAGTCGGAGAAAGGGCGGGGGTCAGCCCCAGCATTTT.

The rearrangement links TRBV7-9 to TRBJ1-4, with a possible D match to TRBD1 (6 bases). This CDR3 is built from 17 residues. Germline CDR1 is SEHNR and CDR2 is FQNEAQ (reference sequence). V was pared by 2 bases and J by 3 bases, with 16 bases between. The CDR3 is CASSLHLIRGSNEKLFF. The DNA of the CDR3 is TGTGCCAGCAGCTTACACCTCATCAGGGGATCTAATGAAAAACTGTTTTTT.

The chain carries TRBV7-2 and TRBJ2-3; 15 positions match TRBD2. V lost 1 base to trimming and J lost 3 bases; unmatched junction nucleotides: 5. The CDR3 totals 18 residues. Germline-derived CDR1 and CDR2 are SGHTA and FQGNSA. The CDR3 nucleotides are TGTGCCAGCAGCTTAGTTGGACTAGCGGGAGGGGGTACAGATACGCAGTATTTT. It encodes CASSLVGLAGGGTDTQYF.

This clonotype has a count of ten or more. CDR3: CASSLGQTEGDTQYF. The CDR3 DNA reads TGTGCCAGCAGCTTAGGACAGACCGAGGGAGATACGCAGTATTTT. This chain uses TRBV7-2 with TRBJ2-3; D tentatively reads TRBD1 or TRBD2 (5 bases each). CDR3 length equals 15 residues. V was pared by 1 base and J by 5 bases, with 13 bases between. Germline CDR1 and CDR2: SGHTA and FQGNSA. Combining the CDR3 with reference TRBV7-2 and TRBJ2-3 gives the whole variable domain GAGVSQSPSNKVTEKGKDVELRCDPISGHTALYWYRQSLGQGLEFLIYFQGNSAPDKSGLPSDRFSAERTGGSVSTLTIQRTQQEDSAVYLCASSLGQTEGDTQYFGPGTRLTVL.

This chain connects TRBV7-2 to TRBJ2-5; TRBD1 is a possible D gene (5 bases). CDR3 length equals 12 residues. Trimming stripped 6 bases from V and 8 bases from J, with 13 bases between. Per germline, CDR1 SGHTA and CDR2 FQGNSA. The CDR3 DNA follows: TGTGCCAGCAGTTCGCAGGGCATCACCCAGTACTTC. Translated: CASSSQGITQYF.

This clonotype was detected only a few times. The chain is built from TRBV29-1 and TRBJ2-1; TRBD2 matches at 10 bases. This CDR3 comprises 14 residues. V shed 7 bases, J shed 4 bases, and the junction held 7 bases outside the gene matches. Germline CDR1 is SQVTM and CDR2 is ANQGSEA. CDR3 DNA sequence: TGCAGCGGGATAGCGGGAGGAAATTACAATGAGCAGTTCTTC. It codes for CSGIAGGNYNEQFF.

This clonotype was seen a handful of times. This rearrangement joins TRBV5-8 to TRBJ2-3; no clear D. Trimming took off 1 base at V and 2 bases at J, with 8 bases between the two ends. Germline V gene sequence: CDR1 SGHTS, CDR2 YDEGEE. There are 14 residues in the CDR3. The CDR3 sequence: CASSLSGYTDTQYF. The CDR3 DNA sequence: TGTGCCAGCAGCTTGTCCGGGTACACAGATACGCAGTATTTT.

This clonotype has a count of ten or more. CDR3 sequence (DNA): TGCGCCAGCAGCTTGCGACTAGCGGGAGGGTCCTACAATGAGCAGTTCTTC. Its protein is CASSLRLAGGSYNEQFF. The rearrangement joins TRBV5-1 to TRBJ2-1; 14 bases line up with TRBD2. This CDR3 has 17 amino acids. V was clipped by 1 base and J by 1 base; unmatched bases: 1. CDR1 and CDR2 from the germline V gene are SGHRS and YFSETQ.

V usage is TRBV7-8 and J usage is TRBJ1-6; perhaps TRBD1 as D (5 bases). Trimming pared 0 bases from V and 0 bases from J, leaving 9 bases between. The CDR3 has 17 amino acids. Germline CDR1 and CDR2: SGHVS and FQNEAQ. The CDR3 nucleotides read TGTGCCAGCAGCTTAGCGGGGGGAAGCTCCTATAATTCACCCCTCCACTTT. The encoded protein is CASSLAGGSSYNSPLHF.

This clonotype turned up a few times. The chain combines TRBV4-1 with TRBJ1-5; D not certain. The CDR3 sequence is 16 residues long. V lost 0 bases, J lost 6 bases, and 15 bases lay in between. The germline V gene has CDR1 MGHRA and CDR2 YSYEKL. The CDR3 reads CASSQEVGRGSQPQHF. The CDR3 DNA follows: TGCGCCAGCAGCCAAGAGGTTGGACGGGGAAGTCAGCCCCAGCATTTT.

The V and J genes are TRBV18 and TRBJ2-1; D remains unclear. The CDR3 sequence is 11 residues long. The germline V gene has CDR1 KGHSH and CDR2 LQKENI. Trimming cost V 2 bases and J 9 bases, with 5 bases left between them. The CDR3 here is CASSPDVEQFF. The DNA for the CDR3 is TGTGCCAGCTCACCAGATGTTGAGCAGTTCTTC. Filled out from reference TRBV18 and TRBJ2-1, the complete variable domain reads NAGVMQNPRHLVRRRGQEARLRCSPMKGHSHVYWYRQLPEEGLKFMVYLQKENIIDESGMPKERFSAEFPKEGPSILRIQQVVRGDSAAYFCASSPDVEQFFGPGTRLTVL.

In its sample, this clonotype was seen a few times. The chain links TRBV12-3 or TRBV12-4 to TRBJ2-4; perhaps D is TRBD1 or TRBD2 (5 bases each). Trimming removed 5 bases at V and 1 base at J, with 9 bases between. This CDR3 region has 14 residues. In DNA, the CDR3 is TGTGCCAGCAGTCGGGGCGCCGCCAAAAACATTCAGTACTTC. Translating it yields CASSRGAAKNIQYF.

The sample holds a few counts of this clonotype. V and J are TRBV5-1 and TRBJ2-1, with TRBD2 identical over 11 bases. This CDR3 is 15 amino acids long. After removal of 1 base from V and 13 bases from J, the junction contained 10 bases not matched to a gene. CDR1 is SGHRS and CDR2 is YFSETQ in the germline V gene. This CDR3 is CASSLLTSGGRFQFF. The DNA of the CDR3 is TGCGCCAGCAGCTTGTTAACTAGCGGGGGAAGGTTTCAGTTCTTC.

This clonotype was found a few times. This sequence joins TRBV7-9 and TRBJ2-3; 10 bases align to TRBD1. Germline CDR1 SEHNR, CDR2 FQNEAQ (reference sequence). CDR3 length: 17 amino acids. V shed 2 bases, J shed 3 bases, and the junction held 8 bases outside the gene matches. The CDR3 loop is CASSLPRDRGWTDTQYF. The CDR3 nucleotides are TGTGCCAGCAGCTTACCACGGGACAGGGGATGGACAGATACGCAGTATTTT.

This chain uses TRBV3-1 with TRBJ1-1; 7 bases map to TRBD1. The CDR3 contains 16 residues. Germline CDR1 is LGHDT and CDR2 is YNNKEL (reference sequence). Germline trimming cut 4 bases from V and 0 bases from J; bases unmatched to any gene: 8. CDR3 amino acids: CASSPSGTVMNTEAFF. The CDR3 region has the DNA TGTGCCAGCAGCCCCTCCGGGACAGTCATGAACACTGAAGCTTTCTTT. The complete variable domain, with remaining parts taken from reference TRBV3-1 and TRBJ1-1, reads DTAVSQTPKYLVTQMGNDKSIKCEQNLGHDTMYWYKQDSKKFLKIMFSYNNKELIINETVPNRFSPKSPDKAHLNLHINSLELGDSAVYFCASSPSGTVMNTEAFFGQGTRLTVV.

This clonotype was detected many times. The V and J genes are TRBV7-2 and TRBJ2-5; 8 nucleotides agree with TRBD2. The CDR3 totals 15 residues. In germline, CDR1 is SGHTA, CDR2 FQGNSA. V gave up 1 base and J gave up 5 bases; unmatched junction bases: 6. Written as DNA, the CDR3 is TGTGCCAGCAGCTTAGAGAGGGGACTAGTTGAGACCCAGTACTTC. It codes for CASSLERGLVETQYF.

Turning to this clonotype: A read error may produce the germline difference seen at one junction end. The V and J genes are TRBV18 and TRBJ1-1, with D unresolved. The CDR3 consists of 13 residues. The germline V gene encodes CDR1 KGHSH and CDR2 LQKENI. In DNA, the CDR3 is TGTGCCAGCTCACCACTCCCGAAAGCTGAGGCTTTCTTT. Translated: CASSPLPKAEAFF. Combining the CDR3 with reference TRBV18 and TRBJ1-1 gives the whole variable domain NAGVMQNPRHLVRRRGQEARLRCSPMKGHSHVYWYRQLPEEGLKFMVYLQKENIIDESGMPKERFSAEFPKEGPSILRIQQVVRGDSAAYFCASSPLPKAEAFFGQGTRLTVV.

The CDR3 DNA follows: TGCAGTGCTAGCCCCGGTGGGGGTGGAGGCAATCAGCCCCAGCATTTT. Protein sequence: CSASPGGGGGNQPQHF. This chain uses TRBV20-1 with TRBJ1-5, with D tentatively TRBD1 (5 bases). Trimming pared 3 bases from V and 2 bases from J, leaving 17 bases between. The CDR3 length is 16 residues. CDR1 and CDR2 from the germline V gene are DFQATT and SNEGSKA (reference sequence).

This clonotype has only a few counts. J is TRBJ1-2 and V is TRBV12-3 or TRBV12-4; 10 bases are a match to TRBD1. The V gene end was trimmed by 7 bases and the J gene end by 7 bases; junction bases not matched to a gene: 15. The CDR3 length is 16 residues. The CDR3 DNA is TGTGCCAGCATCTTTGGGACAGGGGCCTTGGGAGGTGGCTACACCTTC. Protein: CASIFGTGALGGGYTF.

This clonotype was picked up a small number of times. The V call is TRBV25-1, the J call TRBJ2-5; 10 bases map to TRBD1. This CDR3 has 15 residues. CDR1 and CDR2 from the germline V gene are MGHDK and SYGVNS. With 5 bases clipped from V and 7 bases from J, the junction kept 10 bases outside the gene matches. This CDR3 reads CASSSVTGGVGTQYF. CDR3 nucleotide sequence: TGTGCCAGCAGTTCCGTGACAGGGGGCGTGGGGACCCAGTACTTC. Complete variable domain (other parts from reference TRBV25-1 and TRBJ2-5): EADIYQTPRYLVIGTGKKITLECSQTMGHDKMYWYQQDPGMELHLIHYSYGVNSTEKGDLSSESTVSRIRTEHFPLTLESARPSHTSQYLCASSSVTGGVGTQYFGPGTRLLVL.

The gene calls are TRBV7-9 and TRBJ2-1, with D perhaps TRBD2 (6 bases). Trimming took 1 base from V and 0 from J, leaving 16 bases between them. Germline V gives CDR1 SEHNR, CDR2 FQNEAQ (reference sequence). This CDR3 is 18 amino acids long. The CDR3 DNA is TGTGCCAGCAGCTTAGGTGGGACTCCTTCCCTCTCCTACAATGAGCAGTTCTTC. It yields the protein CASSLGGTPSLSYNEQFF.

This clonotype appeared a few times. The chain employs TRBV19 and TRBJ2-2; 7 bases agree with TRBD1. The V gene end was trimmed by 4 bases and the J gene end by 5 bases; junction bases not matched to a gene: 7. The V gene's germline CDR1 is LNHDA and CDR2 SQIVND (reference sequence). CDR3 length equals 15 residues. The CDR3 DNA sequence: TGTGCCAGTAGTACAAAGACAGGGTGGACCGGGGAGCTGTTTTTT. Its translation: CASSTKTGWTGELFF.

This clonotype has ten or more counts. J is TRBJ2-5 and V is TRBV6-5; maybe TRBD2 (5 bases). The V gene's germline CDR1 is MNHEY and CDR2 SVGAGI. The V gene lost 0 bases and the J gene lost 5 bases, with 7 bases spanning the gap. The CDR3 is 13 residues long. In nucleotides, the CDR3 is TGTGCCAGCAGTTACTCTACGGGGGAGACCCAGTACTTC. It codes for CASSYSTGETQYF.

The chain recombines TRBV7-2 with TRBJ2-6; 7 bases line up with TRBD1. This CDR3 contains 16 residues. The V gene's germline CDR1 is SGHTA and CDR2 FQGNSA. V lost 4 bases to trimming and J lost 2 bases; unmatched junction nucleotides: 5. DNA of the CDR3: TGTGCCAGCAGCTCAGGCCAGGGGGCTGGGGCCAACGTCCTGACTTTC. Its translation: CASSSGQGAGANVLTF.